This is a list of T cell receptor beta chains from one sample in a study of T cell responses to AZD1222 COVID-19 vaccine. Assay: immunoSEQ multiplex PCR; the TCRdb copy retains only in-frame clones and omits some. The table lists about 270,000 clones, 90% to 95% of them singletons. The specimen comprised peripheral blood, sampled 28 days after the second AZD1222 dose. Source of these receptors: an adult who received the AZD1222 COVID-19 vaccine. CDR3s include the opening cysteine and the closing phenylalanine or tryptophan. D genes are given only for firm matches. Clone size appears in some rows only: once, few, many, or a class for an expanded clone.

j_call d_call clone_size v_call cdr3_nt cdr3_aa
TRBJ2-2 . once TRBV28 TGTGCCAGCAGTCCCCCGCCCGGGACGGGGACCGGGGAGCTGTTTTTT CASSPPPGTGTGELFF
TRBJ1-6 TRBD1 . TRBV7-8 TGTGCCAGCTCTCGGACAGGGGATTCACCCCTCCACTTT CASSRTGDSPLHF
TRBJ2-3 . . TRBV5-1 TGCGCCAGCAGCTTGGCCGGACTAAGTACGCAGTATTTT CASSLAGLSTQYF
TRBJ2-2 . . TRBV12-5 TGTGCTAGTGCCCCCGGGACTCCGAGGACCGGGGAGCTGTTTTTT CASAPGTPRTGELFF
TRBJ2-3 . . TRBV5-1 TGCGCCAGCACCGAGGGACTGAATACGCAGTATTTT CASTEGLNTQYF
TRBJ2-3 . few TRBV7-9 TGTGCCAGCAGCCAGTCCGTGGGAGATACGCAGTATTTT CASSQSVGDTQYF
TRBJ2-1 . . TRBV19 TGTGCCAGTAGTTACGGCCACGTGAATGAGCAGTTCTTC CASSYGHVNEQFF
TRBJ2-3 . once TRBV7-6 TGTGCCAGCAGCTCTCCGGGACTCACCTTCACAGATACGCAGTATTTT CASSSPGLTFTDTQYF
TRBJ1-2 TRBD1 . TRBV28 TGTGCCAGCAACTTAGGGACAGGCTATGGCTACACCTTC CASNLGTGYGYTF
TRBJ2-7 . . TRBV29-1 TGCAGCGTGGGCTCTTCCTACGAGCAGTACTTC CSVGSSYEQYF
TRBJ1-2 TRBD1 few TRBV4-3 TGCGCCAGCAGCCAACGGACAGGGTCCGGCTACACCTTC CASSQRTGSGYTF
TRBJ1-2 . . TRBV5-5 TGTGCCAGCAGCCCGGACCGCGCTCTGAGCTATGGCTACACCTTC CASSPDRALSYGYTF
TRBJ1-6 . . TRBV18 TGTGCCAGCTCACCAGGGGATAATTCACCCCTCCACTTT CASSPGDNSPLHF
TRBJ2-1 . . TRBV27 TGTGCCAGCAGTTACGGCCCGGGGAGGTGGGACAATGAGCAGTTCTTC CASSYGPGRWDNEQFF
TRBJ1-6 . . TRBV19 TGTGCCAGTAAACGGGCGGCGATTAATTCACCCCTCCACTTT CASKRAAINSPLHF
TRBJ1-1 TRBD1 . TRBV3-1/TRBV3-2 TGTGCCAGCAGCCCTACAGGGGGATGGAACACTGAAGCTTTCTTT CASSPTGGWNTEAFF
TRBJ2-5 . . TRBV28 TGTGCCAGCAGTTTAAAGTGGTACCAAGAGACCCAGTACTTC CASSLKWYQETQYF
TRBJ1-2 . few TRBV19 TGTGCCAGTAAGTTAGGTGGGACGCTCCGCTATGGCTACACCTTC CASKLGGTLRYGYTF
TRBJ2-7 . . TRBV11-2 TGTGCCAGCAGCTTAACCGATGACGGGTCCTACGAGCAGTACTTC CASSLTDDGSYEQYF
TRBJ2-3 . . TRBV3-1/TRBV3-2 TGTGCCAGCAGCCTTCTCACGGGGAGTATGACAGATACGCAGTATTTT CASSLLTGSMTDTQYF
TRBJ2-5 . . TRBV11-2 TGTGCCAGCAGCTATGGGGGACAAGGGGAGACCCAGTACTTC CASSYGGQGETQYF
TRBJ2-5 . . TRBV6-5 TGTGCCAGCAAACCCTCGTTGAAAGAGACCCAGTACTTC CASKPSLKETQYF
TRBJ1-3 . . TRBV5-1 TGCGCCAGCAGCTTGGGGCCCTCACGGACCGGAAACACCATATATTTT CASSLGPSRTGNTIYF